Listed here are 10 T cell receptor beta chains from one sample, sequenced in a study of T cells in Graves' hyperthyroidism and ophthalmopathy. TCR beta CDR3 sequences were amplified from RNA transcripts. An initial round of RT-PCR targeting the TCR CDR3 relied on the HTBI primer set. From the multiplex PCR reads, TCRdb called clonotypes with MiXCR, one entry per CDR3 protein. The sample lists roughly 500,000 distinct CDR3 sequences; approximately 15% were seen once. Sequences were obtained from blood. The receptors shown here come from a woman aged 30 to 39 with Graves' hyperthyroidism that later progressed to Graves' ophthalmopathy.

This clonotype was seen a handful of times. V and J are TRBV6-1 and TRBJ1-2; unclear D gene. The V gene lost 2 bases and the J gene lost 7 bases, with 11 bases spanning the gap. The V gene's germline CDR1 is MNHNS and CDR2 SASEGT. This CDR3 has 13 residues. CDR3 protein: CASSEKTGIGYTF. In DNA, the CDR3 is TGTGCCAGCAGTGAAAAGACCGGAATTGGCTACACCTTC.

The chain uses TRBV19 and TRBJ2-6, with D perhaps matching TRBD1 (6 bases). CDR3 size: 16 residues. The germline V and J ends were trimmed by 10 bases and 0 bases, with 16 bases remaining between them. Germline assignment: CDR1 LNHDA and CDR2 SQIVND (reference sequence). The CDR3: CAKDRRSLSGANVLTF. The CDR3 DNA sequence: TGTGCCAAAGACAGGAGAAGCCTCTCTGGGGCCAACGTCCTGACTTTC.

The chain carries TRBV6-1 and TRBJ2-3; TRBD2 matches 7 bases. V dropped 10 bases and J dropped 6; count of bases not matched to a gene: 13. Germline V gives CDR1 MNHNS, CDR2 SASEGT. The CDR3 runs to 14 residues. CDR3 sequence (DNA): TGTGCCACACTCCAGGGAGGGCCAATTGATACGCAGTATTTT. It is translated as CATLQGGPIDTQYF.

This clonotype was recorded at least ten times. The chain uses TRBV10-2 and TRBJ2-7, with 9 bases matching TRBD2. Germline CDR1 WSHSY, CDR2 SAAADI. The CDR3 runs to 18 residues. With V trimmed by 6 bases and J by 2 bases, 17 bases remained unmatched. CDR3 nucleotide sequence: TGCGCCAGCAGCTCACCGGGACAAAGAGCGGGAGGCCCCTACGAGCAGTACTTC. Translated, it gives CASSSPGQRAGGPYEQYF.

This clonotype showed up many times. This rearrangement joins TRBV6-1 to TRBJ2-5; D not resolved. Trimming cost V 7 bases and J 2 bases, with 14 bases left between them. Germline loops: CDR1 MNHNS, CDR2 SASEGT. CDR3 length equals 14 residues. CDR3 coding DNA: TGTGCCAGCAAATGGCTGCAGACGCAAGAGACCCAGTACTTC. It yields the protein CASKWLQTQETQYF.

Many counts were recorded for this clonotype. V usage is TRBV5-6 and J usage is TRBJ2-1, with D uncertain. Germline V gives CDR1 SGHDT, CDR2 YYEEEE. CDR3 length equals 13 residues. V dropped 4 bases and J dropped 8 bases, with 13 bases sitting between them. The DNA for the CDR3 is TGTGCCAGCAGCCGTCCAGGTAGCTATGAGCAGTTCTTC. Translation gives CASSRPGSYEQFF.

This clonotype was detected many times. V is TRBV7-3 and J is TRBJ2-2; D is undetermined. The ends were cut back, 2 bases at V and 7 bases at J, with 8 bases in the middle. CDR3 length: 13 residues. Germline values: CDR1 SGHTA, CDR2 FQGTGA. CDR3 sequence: CASSLAPDGELFF. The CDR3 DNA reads TGTGCCAGCAGCTTAGCGCCTGACGGGGAGCTGTTTTTT.

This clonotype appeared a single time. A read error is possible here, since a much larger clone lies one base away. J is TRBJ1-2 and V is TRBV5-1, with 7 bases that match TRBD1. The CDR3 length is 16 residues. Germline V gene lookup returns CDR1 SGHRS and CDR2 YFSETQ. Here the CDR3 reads CAGSSGGQPKNYGYTF. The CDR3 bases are TGCGCCGGCAGCTCCGGGGGACAGCCTAAAAACTATGGCTACACCTTC.

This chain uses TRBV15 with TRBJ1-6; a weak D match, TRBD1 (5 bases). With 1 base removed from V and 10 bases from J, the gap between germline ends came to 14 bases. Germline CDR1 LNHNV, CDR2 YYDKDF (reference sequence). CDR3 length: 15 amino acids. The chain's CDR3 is CATSRAPLQGSPLHF. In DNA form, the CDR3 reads TGTGCCACCAGCAGAGCTCCCCTCCAGGGATCACCCCTCCACTTT. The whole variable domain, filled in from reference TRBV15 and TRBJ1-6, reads DAMVIQNPRYQVTQFGKPVTLSCSQTLNHNVMYWYQQKSSQAPKLLFHYYDKDFNNEADTPDNFQSRRPNTSFCFLDIRSPGLGDTAMYLCATSRAPLQGSPLHFGNGTRLTVT.

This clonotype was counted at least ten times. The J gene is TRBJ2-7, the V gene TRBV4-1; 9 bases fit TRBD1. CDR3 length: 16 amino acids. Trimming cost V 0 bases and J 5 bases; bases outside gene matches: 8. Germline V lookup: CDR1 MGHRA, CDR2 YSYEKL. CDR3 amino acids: CASSQERGQGHHEQYF. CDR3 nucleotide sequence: TGCGCCAGCAGCCAAGAAAGGGGACAGGGTCATCACGAGCAGTACTTC.